This TCR beta chain was sequenced during a study of identifying expanded T cells in peripheral blood. Study-wide results and caveats: Over about two and four weeks, about 15 and 19 clones changed, versus around 1.3 between replicates. Variance in clone template counts between roughly 2-week samples significantly increased with total template count across all healthy donors.

During the collection period, no donor immune events like infections were recorded. About this clone itself: What it binds is unknown.

This table comes from immunoSEQ multiplex PCR, and its TCRdb copy is limited to in-frame clones, with some not included. This sample has roughly 90,000 clones, with roughly 85% found just once. The germline CDR1 and CDR2 sequences are SEHNR and FQNEAQ (reference sequence). Trimming took 5 bases from V and 3 from J; bases not matched to a gene: 9. The CDR3 loop spans 17 amino acids. The sample comprised blood. The TCR originated in a person aged 18 to 75 in good health. The rearrangement joins TRBV7-9 to TRBJ2-5, with TRBD2 identical over 13 bases. CDR3 coding DNA: TGTGCCAGCAGCCCACACCCGGGACTAGCGGGGAAAGAGACCCAGTACTTC. It specifies CASSPHPGLAGKETQYF.